A single sample is the source of the 12 T cell receptor beta chains below, sequenced in a study of T cell responses to AZD1222 COVID-19 vaccine. Method: immunoSEQ multiplex PCR; TCRdb's copy keeps in-frame clones and lacks some. The sample yields about 180,000 clones, approximately 91% seen once. Sample: peripheral blood, taken 28 days after the second AZD1222 dose. The receptors here all came from an adult who received the AZD1222 COVID-19 vaccine.

In DNA form, the CDR3 reads TGTGCCAGCAGCCAAGTTAGGGGGACGCGAGACTACGAGCAGTACTTC. This codes for CASSQVRGTRDYEQYF. The rearrangement links TRBV14 to TRBJ2-7; TRBD1 might be the D (6 bases). Germline V gives CDR1 SGHDN, CDR2 FVKESK. V was trimmed by 1 base and J by 3 bases, leaving 16 bases between them. This CDR3 has 16 residues.

The chain combines TRBV11-2 with TRBJ1-1; D is ambiguous. Germline V gene lookup returns CDR1 SGHAT and CDR2 FQNNGV. V lost 5 bases and J lost 0, with 16 bases in between. The CDR3 sequence is 16 residues long. CDR3 protein: CASSAGNRGMNTEAFF. The CDR3 bases are TGTGCCAGCAGCGCCGGAAATAGAGGGATGAACACTGAAGCTTTCTTT. Filled out from reference TRBV11-2 and TRBJ1-1, the complete variable domain reads EAGVAQSPRYKIIEKRQSVAFWCNPISGHATLYWYQQILGQGPKLLIQFQNNGVVDDSQLPKDRFSAERLKGVDSTLKIQPAKLEDSAVYLCASSAGNRGMNTEAFFGQGTRLTVV.

The rearrangement uses TRBV2 and TRBJ2-7; D is undetermined. V lost 1 base to trimming and J lost 3 bases, with 10 bases between them. The CDR3 is made up of 14 amino acids. Germline V gene sequence: CDR1 SNHLY, CDR2 FYNNEI. CDR3: CASSEVGPSYEQYF. CDR3 coding DNA: TGTGCCAGCAGTGAAGTTGGGCCTAGCTACGAGCAGTACTTC.

The V and J genes are TRBV5-1 and TRBJ2-7; the match to TRBD2 covers 14 bases. V trimming: 2 bases; J trimming: 5 bases; junction bases outside the gene matches: 3. The germline gives CDR1 SGHRS, CDR2 YFSETQ. The CDR3 is 15 amino acids. The CDR3 DNA reads TGCGCCAGCAGCTTCCCGGGACTAGCGGGAGACGAGCAGTACTTC. Protein sequence: CASSFPGLAGDEQYF.

Regarding this clone: Other DNA sequences in this sample translate to the same CDR3. The chain joins TRBV6-5 to TRBJ2-3; TRBD2 might be the D (6 bases). The length of the CDR3 is 15 residues. The V end was cut by 2 bases, the J end by 1 base, with 10 bases between. The germline gives CDR1 MNHEY, CDR2 SVGAGI. The CDR3 loop reads CASSYGGGGTDTQYF. CDR3 in DNA: TGTGCCAGCAGTTACGGAGGCGGGGGCACAGATACGCAGTATTTT.

The rearrangement joins TRBV5-6 to TRBJ2-7; D remains unclear. Trimming shortened V by 0 bases and J by 2 bases, and 12 bases separated the two germline ends. This CDR3 is built from 15 residues. Germline assignment: CDR1 SGHDT and CDR2 YYEEEE. CDR3: CASSLEALPAYEQYF. The CDR3 DNA follows: TGTGCCAGCAGCTTGGAGGCGCTCCCGGCCTACGAGCAGTACTTC.

The chain combines TRBV28 with TRBJ2-7; D uncertain. V lost 3 bases to trimming and J lost 1 base, with 7 bases between them. The CDR3 has 13 residues. CDR1 is MDHEN and CDR2 is SYDVKM in the germline V gene. The CDR3 coding sequence is TGTGCCAGCAGTTTGGGCCCTTCCTACGAGCAGTACTTC. This translates into CASSLGPSYEQYF.

The gene calls are TRBV3-1 (or the pseudogene TRBV3-2) and TRBJ2-2, with D possibly matching TRBD1 (6 bases). The CDR3 contains 16 residues. Trimming pared 4 bases from V and 1 base from J, leaving 13 bases between. Germline loops: CDR1 LGHDT, CDR2 YNNKEL (reference sequence). The CDR3 bases are TGTGCCAGCAGCCGATCCGGGACAATGAACACCGGGGAGCTGTTTTTT. Translation: CASSRSGTMNTGELFF.

The CDR3 protein is CASWGTQETQYF. CDR3 DNA: TGTGCCAGCTGGGGGACCCAAGAGACCCAGTACTTC. The V and J genes are TRBV14 and TRBJ2-5, with D perhaps TRBD1 or TRBD2 (5 bases each). The CDR3 sequence is 12 residues long. In germline, CDR1 is SGHDN, CDR2 FVKESK. Trimming pared 8 bases from V and 1 base from J, leaving 8 bases between.

The chain has TRBV15 and TRBJ2-1; the match to TRBD2 covers 14 bases. The germline V gene has CDR1 LNHNV and CDR2 YYDKDF (reference sequence). J gave up 7 bases and V 0 bases, and 11 bases lay outside the gene matches. The CDR3 sequence is 19 residues long. CDR3 sequence (DNA): TGTGCCACCAGCAGAGATTCCTTGACTAGCGGGAGGGCTAGGAATGAGCAGTTCTTC. This sequence encodes CATSRDSLTSGRARNEQFF.

The chain employs TRBV5-1 and TRBJ2-7; 7 nucleotides match TRBD2. CDR1 SGHRS and CDR2 YFSETQ come from the germline V gene. J lost 2 bases, V lost 3 bases, and 8 bases had no gene match. The CDR3 covers 15 residues. CDR3 coding DNA: TGCGCCAGCAGCTCTAAAGCGGGGTCCGCCTACGAGCAGTACTTC. Amino acids: CASSSKAGSAYEQYF.

This sequence joins TRBV28 and TRBJ2-5, with 7 bases identical to TRBD1. Germline CDR1 and CDR2: MDHEN and SYDVKM. J gave up 5 bases and V 5 bases, and 11 bases lay outside the gene matches. This CDR3 spans 15 amino acids. CDR3 DNA sequence: TGTGCCAGCAGTAAGCGAATAGGGGGCGCGGAGACCCAGTACTTC. Translation: CASSKRIGGAETQYF.